The clone carrying this T cell receptor beta chain was seen a handful of times. Its antigen is not identified. Germline V gene lookup returns CDR1 LNHDA and CDR2 SQIVND (reference sequence). CDR3 length: 15 residues. Trimming cost V 5 bases and J 0 bases, with 11 bases left between them. The record originates from a study of T cell repertoires in cytomegalovirus infection. The overall study: Indications came from public TCR beta signatures; they pointed to CMV infection and to a matching HLA type. Whole-study findings and limits: Dominant in the ex vivo response were TCR beta clonotypes restricted by HLA-C and specific for CMV. Using cumulative public TCR beta family frequency, the authors identified those who carried CMV together with the relevant HLA.

TCRdb used MiXCR to reprocess the reads, holding one entry per CDR3 protein. The sample yields 150,000 to 200,000 distinct CDR3 sequences, around 14% seen once. Material: PBMCs. The rearrangement uses TRBV19 and TRBJ1-5; D unresolved. The origin of this receptor is a human donor in good health (CMV status not recorded). Some clones in this sample may be carry-over from other donors' samples. The DNA of the CDR3 is TGTGCCAGTAGTGTCAAAGGCCTTAGCAATCAGCCCCAGCATTTT. It encodes CASSVKGLSNQPQHF.